This is a list of T cell receptor beta chains from one sample in a study of T cells in Graves' hyperthyroidism and ophthalmopathy. A single record per CDR3 protein comes from TCRdb applying MiXCR to the multiplex PCR reads. The top ten hold 25% to 30% of the sample, which has hundreds of thousands of distinct CDR3 sequences, under 30% seen once. The specimen was blood. These TCRs come from a man between 40 and 49 years old with Graves' hyperthyroidism that later progressed to Graves' ophthalmopathy. The CDR3 runs from the conserved cysteine through the conserved F or W. A D gene is named only where the DNA matches it firmly. Some rows have no size entry. The others give once, few or many, or a class for an expanded clone.

v_gene: TRBV6-2/TRBV6-3; j_gene: TRBJ2-2; d_gene: TRBD2; abundance: NA; CDR3aa: CASSYPTLGKRENTGELFF; CDR3nt: TGTGCCAGCAGTTACCCGACCCTGGGCAAGCGGGAGAACACCGGGGAGCTGTTTTTT
v_gene: TRBV5-5; j_gene: TRBJ1-1; d_gene: NA; abundance: many; CDR3aa: CASTLRGAFTEAFF; CDR3nt: TGTGCCAGCACTCTGCGGGGGGCTTTCACTGAAGCTTTCTTT
v_gene: TRBV20-1; j_gene: TRBJ2-5; d_gene: NA; abundance: many; CDR3aa: CSARTGPQETQYF; CDR3nt: TGCAGTGCTAGAACGGGCCCACAAGAGACCCAGTACTTC
v_gene: TRBV20-1; j_gene: TRBJ2-7; d_gene: NA; abundance: many; CDR3aa: CSARMAASYEQYF; CDR3nt: TGCAGTGCTAGAATGGCGGCCTCCTACGAGCAGTACTTC
v_gene: TRBV11-1; j_gene: TRBJ1-3; d_gene: NA; abundance: many; CDR3aa: CASSLRAHNSGNTIYF; CDR3nt: TGTGCCAGCAGCTTACGGGCCCATAACTCTGGAAACACCATATATTTT
v_gene: TRBV3-1; j_gene: TRBJ2-7; d_gene: TRBD1; abundance: few; CDR3aa: CASSQLDRANEQYF; CDR3nt: TGTGCCAGCAGCCAATTGGACAGGGCCAACGAGCAGTACTTC
v_gene: TRBV6-2/TRBV6-3; j_gene: TRBJ2-7; d_gene: NA; abundance: NA; CDR3aa: CATRGLDDYEQYF; CDR3nt: TGTGCCACCAGGGGACTGGACGATTATGAGCAGTACTTC
v_gene: TRBV12-3/TRBV12-4; j_gene: TRBJ1-5; d_gene: NA; abundance: few; CDR3aa: CASSTQRGNQPQHF; CDR3nt: TGTGCCAGCAGTACCCAACGAGGCAATCAGCCCCAGCATTTT
v_gene: TRBV3-1; j_gene: TRBJ1-2; d_gene: TRBD1; abundance: many; CDR3aa: CASSPRDRVGGYTF; CDR3nt: TGTGCCAGCAGCCCCCGGGACAGGGTTGGAGGCTACACCTTC
v_gene: TRBV12-3/TRBV12-4; j_gene: TRBJ2-7; d_gene: TRBD1; abundance: NA; CDR3aa: CASSLGTGVDEQYF; CDR3nt: TGTGCCAGCAGTTTGGGGACAGGGGTTGACGAGCAGTACTTC
v_gene: TRBV5-1; j_gene: TRBJ2-4; d_gene: TRBD2; abundance: many; CDR3aa: CASRETSALAKNIQYF; CDR3nt: TGCGCCAGCAGAGAGACTAGCGCCCTAGCCAAAAACATTCAGTACTTC
v_gene: TRBV14; j_gene: TRBJ2-7; d_gene: NA; abundance: many; CDR3aa: CASSQEDGFYEQYF; CDR3nt: TGTGCCAGCAGCCAAGAAGACGGGTTTTACGAGCAGTACTTC
v_gene: TRBV28; j_gene: TRBJ1-2; d_gene: TRBD1; abundance: many; CDR3aa: CASRSGTGLYGYTF; CDR3nt: TGTGCCAGCAGATCCGGGACAGGGCTCTACGGCTACACCTTC
v_gene: TRBV18; j_gene: TRBJ2-7; d_gene: NA; abundance: many; CDR3aa: CASSSSPGNNEQYF; CDR3nt: TGTGCCAGCTCATCGAGTCCGGGAAACAACGAGCAGTACTTC
v_gene: TRBV19; j_gene: TRBJ2-7; d_gene: TRBD2; abundance: many; CDR3aa: CASSRTSGDPPYEQYF; CDR3nt: TGTGCCAGTAGTAGGACTAGCGGGGACCCACCCTACGAGCAGTACTTC
v_gene: TRBV20-1; j_gene: TRBJ2-7; d_gene: NA; abundance: NA; CDR3aa: CSAPDGSYEQYF; CDR3nt: TGCAGTGCTCCGGACGGCTCCTACGAGCAGTACTTC
v_gene: TRBV24-1; j_gene: TRBJ2-5; d_gene: TRBD1; abundance: NA; CDR3aa: CATSDYGTGDQETQYF; CDR3nt: TGTGCCACCAGTGACTACGGGACAGGAGACCAAGAGACCCAGTACTTC
v_gene: TRBV24-1; j_gene: TRBJ2-2; d_gene: TRBD1; abundance: many; CDR3aa: CATSGQGESGELFF; CDR3nt: TGTGCCACCAGTGGACAGGGGGAATCCGGGGAGCTGTTTTTT
v_gene: TRBV6-5; j_gene: TRBJ2-5; d_gene: NA; abundance: NA; CDR3aa: CASSYSRGGRETQYF; CDR3nt: TGTGCCAGCAGTTACTCGCGAGGTGGTCGAGAGACCCAGTACTTC
v_gene: TRBV7-2; j_gene: TRBJ2-2; d_gene: NA; abundance: NA; CDR3aa: CASSLAGLGDTGELFF; CDR3nt: TGTGCCAGCAGCTTAGCGGGTCTTGGGGACACCGGGGAGCTGTTTTTT
v_gene: TRBV12-3/TRBV12-4; j_gene: TRBJ2-5; d_gene: TRBD2; abundance: many; CDR3aa: CASSDGRATPETQYF; CDR3nt: TGTGCCAGCAGTGACGGGAGGGCCACTCCGGAGACCCAGTACTTC
v_gene: TRBV11-2; j_gene: TRBJ2-4; d_gene: NA; abundance: NA; CDR3aa: CASRAGVRGAAKNIQYF; CDR3nt: TGTGCCAGCCGGGCGGGGGTCCGGGGGGCGGCCAAAAACATTCAGTACTTC
v_gene: TRBV7-2; j_gene: TRBJ2-7; d_gene: TRBD1; abundance: many; CDR3aa: CASSYGTDEQYF; CDR3nt: TGTGCCAGCAGCTATGGGACAGACGAGCAGTACTTC
v_gene: TRBV28; j_gene: TRBJ1-2; d_gene: TRBD1; abundance: NA; CDR3aa: CASSSQGAQGYTF; CDR3nt: TGTGCCAGCAGTTCTCAGGGGGCGCAGGGCTACACCTTC
v_gene: TRBV12-5; j_gene: TRBJ2-2; d_gene: TRBD1; abundance: NA; CDR3aa: CASGPGQENTGELFF; CDR3nt: TGTGCTAGTGGGCCGGGACAGGAGAACACCGGGGAGCTGTTTTTT
v_gene: TRBV12-3/TRBV12-4; j_gene: TRBJ2-2; d_gene: NA; abundance: many; CDR3aa: CASTLLGELFF; CDR3nt: TGTGCCAGCACCCTCCTCGGGGAGCTGTTTTTT
v_gene: TRBV12-3/TRBV12-4; j_gene: TRBJ2-2; d_gene: TRBD1; abundance: many; CDR3aa: CASSLRQGIDTGELFF; CDR3nt: TGTGCCAGCAGTTTACGACAGGGAATTGACACCGGGGAGCTGTTTTTT
v_gene: TRBV19; j_gene: TRBJ1-5; d_gene: NA; abundance: many; CDR3aa: CASSILVNQPQHF; CDR3nt: TGTGCCAGTAGTATATTGGTCAATCAGCCCCAGCATTTT
v_gene: TRBV12-3/TRBV12-4; j_gene: TRBJ2-7; d_gene: NA; abundance: many; CDR3aa: CASSPNTARTRDHEQYF; CDR3nt: TGTGCCAGCAGTCCAAATACCGCCCGGACTCGGGACCACGAGCAGTACTTC
v_gene: TRBV16; j_gene: TRBJ1-2; d_gene: NA; abundance: many; CDR3aa: CASTQGVYGYTF; CDR3nt: TGTGCCAGCACCCAGGGTGTTTATGGCTACACCTTC
v_gene: TRBV19; j_gene: TRBJ2-2; d_gene: NA; abundance: many; CDR3aa: CASSIKRGYRDTGELFF; CDR3nt: TGTGCCAGTAGTATTAAAAGGGGGTATCGGGACACCGGGGAGCTGTTTTTT
v_gene: TRBV20-1; j_gene: TRBJ2-2; d_gene: NA; abundance: many; CDR3aa: CSASGQHTGELFF; CDR3nt: TGCAGTGCAAGCGGACAGCACACCGGGGAGCTGTTTTTT
v_gene: TRBV7-8; j_gene: TRBJ1-2; d_gene: TRBD1; abundance: NA; CDR3aa: CASGYGDRESYGYTF; CDR3nt: TGTGCCAGCGGATATGGGGACAGGGAAAGCTATGGCTACACCTTC
v_gene: TRBV10-3; j_gene: TRBJ2-7; d_gene: NA; abundance: many; CDR3aa: CAISEVRHEQYF; CDR3nt: TGTGCCATCAGTGAAGTCCGGCACGAGCAGTACTTC
v_gene: TRBV6-5; j_gene: TRBJ2-7; d_gene: NA; abundance: few; CDR3aa: CASSSLRTAYEQYF; CDR3nt: TGTGCCAGCAGTTCCTTGCGCACCGCCTACGAGCAGTACTTC
v_gene: TRBV20-1; j_gene: TRBJ2-2; d_gene: NA; abundance: many; CDR3aa: CSARAELNTGELFF; CDR3nt: TGCAGTGCTAGGGCTGAACTAAACACCGGGGAGCTGTTTTTT
v_gene: TRBV18; j_gene: TRBJ2-7; d_gene: NA; abundance: NA; CDR3aa: CASSPPRPNYEQYF; CDR3nt: TGTGCCAGCTCACCACCTCGGCCAAACTACGAGCAGTACTTC
v_gene: TRBV5-1; j_gene: TRBJ2-7; d_gene: NA; abundance: NA; CDR3aa: CAPKRAGATYEQYF; CDR3nt: TGCGCCCCCAAACGGGCAGGGGCTACCTACGAGCAGTACTTC
v_gene: TRBV15; j_gene: TRBJ2-7; d_gene: NA; abundance: many; CDR3aa: CATSIAGALSSYEQYF; CDR3nt: TGTGCCACCAGCATAGCCGGGGCCCTGAGCTCCTACGAGCAGTACTTC
v_gene: TRBV7-9; j_gene: TRBJ2-7; d_gene: NA; abundance: many; CDR3aa: CASSLDGGREQYF; CDR3nt: TGTGCCAGCAGCTTAGACGGGGGCCGAGAGCAGTACTTC
v_gene: TRBV12-3/TRBV12-4; j_gene: TRBJ2-5; d_gene: NA; abundance: many; CDR3aa: CASSRQNQETQYF; CDR3nt: TGTGCCAGCAGTCGACAGAATCAAGAGACCCAGTACTTC
v_gene: TRBV5-1; j_gene: TRBJ1-1; d_gene: TRBD1; abundance: many; CDR3aa: CASSRTGTGNFHTEAFF; CDR3nt: TGCGCCAGCAGCAGGACCGGGACAGGGAATTTTCACACTGAAGCTTTCTTT
v_gene: TRBV7-8; j_gene: TRBJ1-5; d_gene: NA; abundance: many; CDR3aa: CASSATFNQPQHF; CDR3nt: TGTGCCAGCAGCGCCACTTTCAATCAGCCCCAGCATTTT
v_gene: TRBV12-3/TRBV12-4; j_gene: TRBJ1-6; d_gene: NA; abundance: many; CDR3aa: CASRLTGQSSYNSPLHF; CDR3nt: TGTGCCAGCAGATTAACAGGCCAAAGCTCCTATAATTCACCCCTCCACTTT
v_gene: TRBV20-1; j_gene: TRBJ2-7; d_gene: TRBD2; abundance: many; CDR3aa: CSAPGTSGRGSSYEQYF; CDR3nt: TGCAGTGCTCCCGGGACTAGCGGGAGGGGGAGCTCCTACGAGCAGTACTTC
v_gene: TRBV29-1; j_gene: TRBJ2-7; d_gene: TRBD1; abundance: many; CDR3aa: CSVDGTGVYEQYF; CDR3nt: TGCAGCGTTGATGGGACAGGGGTCTACGAGCAGTACTTC
v_gene: TRBV14; j_gene: TRBJ2-4; d_gene: NA; abundance: many; CDR3aa: CASSLLERTDIQYF; CDR3nt: TGTGCCAGCAGCCTCCTAGAAAGGACAGACATTCAGTACTTC
v_gene: TRBV6-1; j_gene: TRBJ1-5; d_gene: TRBD1; abundance: NA; CDR3aa: CASSRDREDNQPQHF; CDR3nt: TGTGCCAGCAGTCGGGACAGGGAAGACAATCAGCCCCAGCATTTT
v_gene: TRBV2; j_gene: TRBJ2-5; d_gene: TRBD2; abundance: many; CDR3aa: CASRVTGGAETQYF; CDR3nt: TGTGCCAGCCGAGTTACCGGGGGGGCAGAGACCCAGTACTTC
v_gene: TRBV12-3/TRBV12-4; j_gene: TRBJ1-1; d_gene: NA; abundance: NA; CDR3aa: CASSLFRTEAFF; CDR3nt: TGTGCCAGCAGTTTATTCCGGACTGAAGCTTTCTTT
v_gene: TRBV20-1; j_gene: TRBJ1-2; d_gene: TRBD1; abundance: NA; CDR3aa: CTGQDRGLVDGYTF; CDR3nt: TGCACCGGTCAGGACAGGGGATTGGTCGATGGCTACACCTTC